These 24 T cell receptor beta chains share one sample of origin, sequenced in a study of T cells in narcolepsy. Produced via immunoSEQ multiplex PCR; TCRdb's table is partial and in-frame only. The sample lists 27,000 or so clones, roughly 86% occurring once. Sequenced material: CD45RA- memory CD4+ T cells from PBMCs. The receptors come from a human donor with narcolepsy.

V is TRBV5-1 and J is TRBJ1-2; 8 bases are shared with TRBD1. CDR1 SGHRS and CDR2 YFSETQ come from the germline V gene. Germline trimming cut 2 bases from V and 6 bases from J; bases unmatched to any gene: 9. The CDR3 loop spans 15 amino acids. The chain's CDR3 is CASSFTVDREDGYTF. CDR3 nucleotides: TGCGCCAGCAGCTTTACTGTGGACAGGGAGGATGGCTACACCTTC.

The chain has TRBV28 and TRBJ2-1, with 11 bases fitting TRBD2. This CDR3 contains 15 residues. V shed 2 bases, J shed 10 bases, and the junction held 7 bases outside the gene matches. CDR1 MDHEN and CDR2 SYDVKM come from the germline V gene. As DNA, the CDR3 is TGTGCCAGCAGTTTACCGGGACTAGCGGTGGGGGAGCAGTTCTTC. Translation gives CASSLPGLAVGEQFF.

The CDR3, as DNA: TGTGCCAGCAGCAACCCCCCCGTCTACGAGCAGTACTTC. This sequence encodes CASSNPPVYEQYF. This chain joins TRBV7-2 and TRBJ2-7; D gene unclear. Trimming removed 5 bases from V and 3 bases from J, with 11 bases in between. Germline loops: CDR1 SGHTA, CDR2 FQGNSA. This CDR3 spans 13 amino acids.

The V and J genes are TRBV7-2 and TRBJ1-3; D may be TRBD1 (6 bases). The CDR3 covers 13 residues. V lost 3 bases and J 4 bases, leaving 7 bases between the germline ends. CDR1 is SGHTA and CDR2 is FQGNSA in the germline V gene. In DNA, the CDR3 is TGTGCCAGCAGCTTCGGACAGGGAAACACCATATATTTT. Residues: CASSFGQGNTIYF.

The V and J genes are TRBV9 and TRBJ1-6, with D perhaps TRBD1 (5 bases). Germline loops: CDR1 SGDLS, CDR2 YYNGEE. Trimming cost V 0 bases and J 4 bases, with 8 bases left between them. The CDR3 runs to 15 residues. CDR3 in DNA: TGTGCCAGCAGCGTAGCTTGGGGGTATAATTCACCCCTCCACTTT. Protein sequence: CASSVAWGYNSPLHF.

The V and J genes are TRBV19 and TRBJ2-5; tentatively, D is TRBD1 (6 bases). V lost 3 bases and J 2 bases, leaving 10 bases between the germline ends. Germline CDR1 reads LNHDA; CDR2 reads SQIVND (reference sequence). The CDR3 spans 14 residues. CDR3 nucleotides: TGTGCCAGTAGTATGGATACAGGGCAAGAGACCCAGTACTTC. Its protein is CASSMDTGQETQYF.

This chain uses TRBV6-1 with TRBJ1-5, with TRBD1 matching over 7 bases. This CDR3 contains 15 residues. The trim removed 6 bases at V and 2 bases at J, leaving 7 bases unmatched. Germline V gene lookup returns CDR1 MNHNS and CDR2 SASEGT. CDR3 residues: CASSRDRAGNQPQHF. The CDR3 region has the DNA TGTGCCAGCAGCCGTGACAGGGCGGGCAATCAGCCCCAGCATTTT.

Only one count was recorded for this clone. One junction end disagrees with the germline gene, perhaps due to a read error. The chain is built from TRBV6-1 and TRBJ1-2; D might be TRBD1 (6 bases). CDR1 and CDR2 (germline): MNHNS, SASEGT. The CDR3 covers 15 residues. The CDR3 is CGSSVTRGGNYGYTF. The CDR3 DNA is TGTGGCAGCAGCGTCACTAGAGGGGGGAACTATGGCTACACCTTC.

The CDR3 nucleotides are TGTGCCACCATAGGACAGAACACAGATACGCAGTATTTT. It is translated as CATIGQNTDTQYF. The gene calls are TRBV28 and TRBJ2-3; maybe TRBD1 (6 bases). There are 13 residues in the CDR3. CDR1 is MDHEN, CDR2 SYDVKM, per germline. Trimming removed 10 bases at V and 2 bases at J, with 13 bases between.

The chain combines TRBV27 with TRBJ1-5, with D possibly matching TRBD1 (5 bases). The germline V gene encodes CDR1 MNHEY and CDR2 SMNVEV (reference sequence). The CDR3 sequence is 13 residues long. Trimming cost V 5 bases and J 5 bases, with 10 bases left between them. CDR3 region: CASSRRGDQPQHF. In DNA, the CDR3 is TGTGCCAGCAGTCGGAGAGGGGATCAGCCCCAGCATTTT.

The chain uses TRBV6-5 and TRBJ1-1; weak D call: TRBD1 (5 bases). Germline assignment: CDR1 MNHEY and CDR2 SVGAGI. V dropped 6 bases and J dropped 7 bases, with 15 bases sitting between them. This CDR3 region has 13 residues. The CDR3 region has the DNA TGTGCCAGCAGACCCGGGACGGCCCGTGAAGCTTTCTTT. Amino acids: CASRPGTAREAFF.

The chain has TRBV4-1 and TRBJ2-5, with 10 bases aligning to TRBD2. Trimming took 4 bases from V and 5 from J; bases not matched to a gene: 10. CDR1 is MGHRA, CDR2 YSYEKL, per germline. This CDR3 comprises 16 residues. CDR3 sequence (DNA): TGCGCCAGCAGCCCGCCTAGCGGGGGCGGGGGGGAGACCCAGTACTTC. It codes for CASSPPSGGGGETQYF.

The chain links TRBV7-9 to TRBJ1-4; D possibly corresponds to TRBD1 (6 bases). Germline CDR1 reads SEHNR; CDR2 reads FQNEAQ (reference sequence). With 4 bases removed from V and 8 bases from J, the gap between germline ends came to 14 bases. The CDR3 spans 14 residues. CDR3 amino acids: CASSSYRDMEKLFF. Written as DNA, the CDR3 is TGTGCCAGCAGCTCCTACCGGGACATGGAAAAACTGTTTTTT. The full variable domain, rest sourced from reference TRBV7-9 and TRBJ1-4, is DTGVSQNPRHKITKRGQNVTFRCDPISEHNRLYWYRQTLGQGPEFLTYFQNEAQLEKSRLLSDRFSAERPKGSFSTLEIQRTEQGDSAMYLCASSSYRDMEKLFFGSGTQLSVL.

The V and J genes are TRBV7-9 and TRBJ2-1, with a possible D match to TRBD1 (5 bases). This CDR3 is built from 15 residues. Trimming cost V 3 bases and J 2 bases, with 11 bases left between them. The germline V gene encodes CDR1 SEHNR and CDR2 FQNEAQ (reference sequence). CDR3 residues: CASSFQGVTYNEQFF. As DNA, the CDR3 is TGTGCCAGCAGCTTTCAAGGGGTCACCTACAATGAGCAGTTCTTC.

The chain joins TRBV11-2 to TRBJ1-1; D is possibly TRBD1 (5 bases). Trimming pared 1 base from V and 4 bases from J, leaving 7 bases between. The germline V gene has CDR1 SGHAT and CDR2 FQNNGV. The CDR3 runs to 13 residues. CDR3 sequence reads: CASSLVRGTEAFF. The CDR3 coding sequence is TGTGCCAGCAGCTTAGTGAGGGGCACTGAAGCTTTCTTT.

The genes are TRBV28 and TRBJ1-1, with D possibly TRBD1 on 5 matching bases. Trimming stripped 6 bases from V and 2 bases from J, with 19 bases between. The CDR3 spans 16 residues. Germline-derived CDR1 and CDR2 are MDHEN and SYDVKM. CDR3 sequence (DNA): TGTGCCAGCAGCTCATCAGCGGGGCAGGGTAACACTGAAGCTTTCTTT. Protein product: CASSSSAGQGNTEAFF.

The chain carries TRBV28 and TRBJ2-5; D uncertain. V was cut by 2 bases and J by 5 bases, with 12 bases left in between. The CDR3 contains 14 residues. The germline gives CDR1 MDHEN, CDR2 SYDVKM. The CDR3 reads CASSLLGGGETQYF. In DNA, the CDR3 is TGTGCCAGCAGTTTACTCGGCGGTGGGGAGACCCAGTACTTC.

The chain carries TRBV5-4 and TRBJ2-3; tentative D call: TRBD1 (5 bases). The CDR3 is 14 residues long. V was pared by 4 bases and J by 5 bases, with 14 bases between. Germline CDR1 reads SGHNT; CDR2 reads YYREEE (reference sequence). The CDR3 region is CASSGASWGDTQYF. Here the CDR3 DNA reads TGTGCCAGCAGCGGGGCTTCCTGGGGAGATACGCAGTATTTT. Full variable domain (rest looked up from reference TRBV5-4 and TRBJ2-3): ETGVTQSPTHLIKTRGQQVTLRCSSQSGHNTVSWYQQALGQGPQFIFQYYREEENGRGNFPPRFSGLQFPNYSSELNVNALELDDSALYLCASSGASWGDTQYFGPGTRLTVL.

This chain links TRBV28 with TRBJ2-7; perhaps TRBD1 as D (5 bases). V lost 1 base to trimming and J lost 2 bases, with 9 bases between them. This CDR3 comprises 14 residues. CDR1 MDHEN and CDR2 SYDVKM come from the germline V gene. The CDR3 region has the DNA TGTGCCAGCAGTTTATCCGGACAAGCCTACGAGCAGTACGTC. It translates to CASSLSGQAYEQYV.

The chain is built from TRBV6-1 and TRBJ2-2; maybe TRBD1 (6 bases). CDR3 length: 14 amino acids. Germline assignment: CDR1 MNHNS and CDR2 SASEGT. V was pared by 3 bases and J by 3 bases, with 8 bases between. The CDR3 DNA is TGTGCCAGCAGTGAGCAGGGGCACACCGGGGAGCTGTTTTTT. This gives the protein CASSEQGHTGELFF.

This sequence joins TRBV7-9 and TRBJ1-5; 8 bases are shared with TRBD1. CDR1 is SEHNR and CDR2 is FQNEAQ in the germline V gene (reference sequence). V lost 5 bases, J lost 10 bases, and 4 bases stayed unmatched. The CDR3 length is 12 residues. CDR3 region: CASSQGQAPQHF. CDR3 nucleotide sequence: TGTGCCAGCAGCCAGGGACAGGCCCCCCAGCATTTT.

The chain combines TRBV5-1 with TRBJ2-6; TRBD2 aligns across 7 bases. Germline V CDR1 and CDR2: SGHRS, YFSETQ. V lost 4 bases and J lost 3; bases outside the gene matches: 10. This CDR3 contains 17 residues. The CDR3 loop is CASSPVAGEGGANVLTF. CDR3 nucleotide sequence: TGCGCCAGCAGCCCGGTGGCGGGGGAGGGTGGGGCCAACGTCCTGACTTTC. The complete variable domain, with remaining parts taken from reference TRBV5-1 and TRBJ2-6, reads KAGVTQTPRYLIKTRGQQVTLSCSPISGHRSVSWYQQTPGQGLQFLFEYFSETQRNKGNFPGRFSGRQFSNSRSEMNVSTLELGDSALYLCASSPVAGEGGANVLTFGAGSRLTVL.

The V gene is TRBV2, the J gene TRBJ1-5; weak D call: TRBD1 (6 bases). CDR3 length: 13 residues. The V and J ends lost 1 base and 9 bases respectively, with 10 bases between them. Germline CDR1 reads SNHLY; CDR2 reads FYNNEI. As DNA, the CDR3 is TGTGCCAGCAGTGAAGGGGGCAGGGGGCCCCAGCATTTT. Protein sequence: CASSEGGRGPQHF.

The V and J genes are TRBV7-9 and TRBJ1-5; no definite D call. Germline V gene lookup returns CDR1 SEHNR and CDR2 FQNEAQ (reference sequence). This CDR3 region has 15 residues. Trimming left V 5 bases short and J 2 bases short, with 13 bases between. DNA of the CDR3: TGTGCCAGCAGCGGCGCAAGTGGGGGCAATCAGCCCCAGCATTTT. Translating gives CASSGASGGNQPQHF.